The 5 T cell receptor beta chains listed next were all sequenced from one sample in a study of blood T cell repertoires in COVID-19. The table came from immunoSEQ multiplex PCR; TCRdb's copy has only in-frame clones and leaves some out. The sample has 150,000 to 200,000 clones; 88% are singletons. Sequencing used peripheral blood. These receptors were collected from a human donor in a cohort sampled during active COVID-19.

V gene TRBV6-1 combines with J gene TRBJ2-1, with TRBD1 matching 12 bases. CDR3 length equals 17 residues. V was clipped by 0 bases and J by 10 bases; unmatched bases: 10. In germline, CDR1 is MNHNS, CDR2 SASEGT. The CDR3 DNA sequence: TGTGCCAGCAGTGAAGCGCCTCCGGGACAGGGGGCAAAAGAGCAGTTCTTC. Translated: CASSEAPPGQGAKEQFF.

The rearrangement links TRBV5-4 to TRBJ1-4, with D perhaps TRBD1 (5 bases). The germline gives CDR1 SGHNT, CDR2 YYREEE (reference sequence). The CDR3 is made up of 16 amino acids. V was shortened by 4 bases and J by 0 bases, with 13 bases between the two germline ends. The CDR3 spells CASSQTSQATNEKLFF. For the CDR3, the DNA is TGTGCCAGCAGCCAAACATCACAGGCAACTAATGAAAAACTGTTTTTT. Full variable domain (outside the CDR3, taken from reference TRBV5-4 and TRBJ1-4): ETGVTQSPTHLIKTRGQQVTLRCSSQSGHNTVSWYQQALGQGPQFIFQYYREEENGRGNFPPRFSGLQFPNYSSELNVNALELDDSALYLCASSQTSQATNEKLFFGSGTQLSVL.

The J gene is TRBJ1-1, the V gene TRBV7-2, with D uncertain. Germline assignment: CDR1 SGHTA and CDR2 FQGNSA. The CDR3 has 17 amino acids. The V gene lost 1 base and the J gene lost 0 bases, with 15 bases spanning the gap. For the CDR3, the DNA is TGTGCCAGCAGCTTAGGAGGGTCCACCGGACTGAACACTGAAGCTTTCTTT. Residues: CASSLGGSTGLNTEAFF.

The CDR3: CASSQEPGDSLTDTQYF. The CDR3 DNA follows: TGTGCCAGCAGCCAAGAGCCCGGAGACTCCCTCACAGATACGCAGTATTTT. The rearrangement joins TRBV3-1 (or the pseudogene TRBV3-2) to TRBJ2-3; no firm D call. CDR3 length equals 17 residues. Trimming took off 0 bases at V and 2 bases at J, with 15 bases between the two ends. Germline CDR1 is LGHDT and CDR2 is YNNKEL (reference sequence).

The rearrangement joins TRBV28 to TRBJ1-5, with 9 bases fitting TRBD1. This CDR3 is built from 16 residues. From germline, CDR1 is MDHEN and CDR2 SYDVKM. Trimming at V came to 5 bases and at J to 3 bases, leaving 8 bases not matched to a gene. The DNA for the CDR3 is TGTGCCAGCAGTGTAATTGGGACAGGGCCCAATCAGCCCCAGCATTTT. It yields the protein CASSVIGTGPNQPQHF.